Only a few counts were recorded for the clone carrying this TCR beta chain. Primed by a sample-barcoded 5' primer and a J-beta primer mix, a second PCR proceeded for roughly 7 to 11 cycles. Using its own MiXCR run on the 5' RACE reads, TCRdb lists one record per CDR3 protein. Of around 900,000 distinct CDR3 sequences listed, under 30% are singletons. The sample belongs to a study of blood T cells in healthy people across ages. The CDR3 covers 16 residues. Trimming pared 0 bases from V and 6 bases from J, leaving 17 bases between. The source of this sequence is an elderly woman in good health. The specimen was blood. V is TRBV12-3 or TRBV12-4 and J is TRBJ1-1, with TRBD1 as a possible D gene (5 bases). The CDR3: CASSLAHQTRGAEAFF. The CDR3 region has the DNA TGTGCCAGCAGTTTAGCGCATCAAACCCGGGGCGCTGAAGCTTTCTTT.